These 14 T cell receptor beta chains originate from one sample sequenced in a study of beta chain features in type 1 diabetes. Findings and caveats of the study: For Type 1 diabetes patients, all four CD4+ subsets carried TCRB CDR3s that were moderately but significantly shorter.

The entirety of the isolated RNA underwent reverse transcription, so expressed TCRB transcripts were sequenced. Clones were read by immunoSEQ multiplex PCR, and TCRdb kept only the in-frame ones, dropping some. This sample has hundreds of thousands of clones; around an eighth occur once, and the top ten carry about 0.02%. Antigen specificity for these receptors is unknown. Sequencing was carried out using naive CD4+ T cells from blood. These receptors originate from a man younger than 30 with type 1 diabetes.

V gene TRBV5-4 combines with J gene TRBJ2-5, with 12 positions matching TRBD2. CDR3 length: 16 amino acids. The V and J ends lost 5 bases and 4 bases, in that order; junction bases with no gene match: 9. CDR1 and CDR2 from the germline V gene are SGHNT and YYREEE (reference sequence). For the CDR3, the DNA is TGTGCCAGCAGTCAACGGACTAGCGGGACCCGAGAGACCCAGTACTTC. Translating it yields CASSQRTSGTRETQYF.

Concerning this clone: This sample also contains other DNA sequences that code for the same CDR3. The CDR3 DNA reads as TGCGCCAGCAGCTCCGCAGGAGATGGCTACACCTTC. Translating gives CASSSAGDGYTF. The chain has TRBV5-1 and TRBJ1-2; D not resolved. Trimming removed 3 bases from V and 6 bases from J, with 9 bases in between. The CDR3 contains 12 residues. Germline lookup yields CDR1 SGHRS and CDR2 YFSETQ. The full variable domain, rest sourced from reference TRBV5-1 and TRBJ1-2, is KAGVTQTPRYLIKTRGQQVTLSCSPISGHRSVSWYQQTPGQGLQFLFEYFSETQRNKGNFPGRFSGRQFSNSRSEMNVSTLELGDSALYLCASSSAGDGYTFGSGTRLTVV.

There are a few counts of this clone. The chain joins TRBV6-5 to TRBJ2-7, with 7 bases lining up with TRBD1. The CDR3 has 14 amino acids. V shed 2 bases, J shed 1 base, and the junction held 2 bases outside the gene matches. Germline CDR1 and CDR2: MNHEY and SVGAGI. CDR3 bases: TGTGCCAGCAGTTACGACAGGGAGTCCTACGAGCAGTACTTC. Its translation is CASSYDRESYEQYF.

As regards this clone: Different DNA sequences within this sample yield the same CDR3. CDR3 coding DNA: TGCGCCAGCAGCTTGGGAACCCAAGAGACCCAGTACTTC. Translation gives CASSLGTQETQYF. The rearrangement uses TRBV5-1 and TRBJ2-5; no clear D gene. V lost 0 bases to trimming and J lost 1 base, with 4 bases between them. This CDR3 has 13 amino acids. Per the germline V gene, CDR1 is SGHRS and CDR2 is YFSETQ.

In its sample, this clone was seen a few times. The chain combines TRBV18 with TRBJ2-1; D unresolved. The V and J ends lost 6 bases and 0 bases respectively, with 15 bases between them. In germline, CDR1 is KGHSH, CDR2 LQKENI. The CDR3 runs 16 residues. CDR3 nucleotide sequence: TGTGCCAGCTCCCAAGAGACCGCCAGCTCCTACAATGAGCAGTTCTTC. Its translation is CASSQETASSYNEQFF.

The CDR3 sequence: CAWSRAGNTIYF. CDR3 nucleotide sequence: TGTGCCTGGAGCAGGGCTGGAAACACCATATATTTT. V gene TRBV30 combines with J gene TRBJ1-3; D may be TRBD1 (5 bases). Germline assignment: CDR1 GTSNPN and CDR2 SVGIG (reference sequence). The CDR3 extends over 12 amino acids. V dropped 3 bases and J dropped 2 bases, with 5 bases sitting between them.

The chain joins TRBV6-5 to TRBJ2-1; 10 nucleotides line up with TRBD2. V lost 2 bases to trimming and J lost 5 bases; unmatched junction nucleotides: 3. Germline assignment: CDR1 MNHEY and CDR2 SVGAGI. The CDR3 is 15 amino acids. The CDR3 DNA sequence: TGTGCCAGCAGTTACCGGCTAGCGGGGGACAATGAGCAGTTCTTC. Its translation is CASSYRLAGDNEQFF.

The chain carries TRBV30 and TRBJ1-2; possibly TRBD1 for D (6 bases). V lost 1 base and J 4 bases, leaving 7 bases between the germline ends. CDR1 and CDR2 from the germline V gene are GTSNPN and SVGIG (reference sequence). CDR3 length: 12 amino acids. The CDR3 nucleotides read TGTGCCTGGAGTGGACAGGTCTATGGCTACACCTTC. It is translated as CAWSGQVYGYTF.

This clone was seen more than once but under ten times. Other DNA variants within this sample encode the same CDR3. The rearrangement uses TRBV6-5 and TRBJ2-3; D gene ambiguous. Germline values: CDR1 MNHEY, CDR2 SVGAGI. CDR3 length equals 14 residues. Deletions cut 0 bases from V and 1 base from J, with 5 bases between. Here the CDR3 reads CASSYSRGTDTQYF. The DNA of the CDR3 is TGTGCCAGCAGTTACTCCCGGGGCACAGATACGCAGTATTTT.

This clone was recorded only once. The chain combines TRBV19 with TRBJ2-5; 7 bases fit TRBD1. The length of the CDR3 is 13 residues. Looked up from germline, CDR1 is LNHDA and CDR2 is SQIVND (reference sequence). Trimming at V came to 10 bases and at J to 4 bases, leaving 9 bases not matched to a gene. The CDR3, as DNA: TGTGCCACGATGTTGACAGGGAGAGAGACCCAGTACTTC. Translating gives CATMLTGRETQYF.

This clone was seen only a few times. The chain combines TRBV7-9 with TRBJ1-6; tentative D call: TRBD1 (6 bases). Trimming stripped 3 bases from V and 9 bases from J, with 12 bases between. The CDR3 spans 14 residues. The V gene's germline CDR1 is SEHNR and CDR2 FQNEAQ (reference sequence). This CDR3 reads CASSLGQGLSPLHF. DNA for the CDR3: TGTGCCAGCAGCTTGGGGCAGGGGCTTTCACCCCTCCACTTT.

V gene TRBV5-1 combines with J gene TRBJ1-4, with 9 bases that match TRBD1. Per the germline V gene, CDR1 is SGHRS and CDR2 is YFSETQ. The CDR3 has 16 amino acids. Losses at the gene ends were 0 bases for V and 8 bases for J; bases not matched to a gene: 8. CDR3 amino acids: CASSLEGQGIREKLFF. DNA of the CDR3: TGCGCCAGCAGCTTGGAGGGACAGGGAATACGGGAAAAACTGTTTTTT.

In the case of this clone: Other DNA sequences in this specimen translate into the identical CDR3. The V and J genes are TRBV18 and TRBJ2-2, with unresolved D. This CDR3 contains 15 residues. CDR1 is KGHSH, CDR2 LQKENI, per germline. The V gene lost 3 bases and the J gene lost 2 bases, with 10 bases spanning the gap. The CDR3 protein is CASSPGTVNTGELFF. Written as DNA, the CDR3 is TGTGCCAGCTCACCTGGAACAGTTAACACCGGGGAGCTGTTTTTT.

This clone was observed a few times. The CDR3 protein is CASSLSGFPLHF. In DNA, the CDR3 is TGTGCCAGCAGTTTAAGCGGTTTCCCCCTCCACTTT. This chain links TRBV27 with TRBJ1-6; no reliable D call. V shed 2 bases and J shed 13 bases, with 9 bases lying between them. CDR3 length: 12 residues. Germline CDR1 reads MNHEY; CDR2 reads SMNVEV (reference sequence).